This TCR beta chain was sequenced in a study of T cell responses to AZD1222 COVID-19 vaccine. Study-wide results and caveats: A mostly white British donor set with more females was recruited, and clonal diversity was possibly underestimated. Unmutated regions of variants are reportedly targeted by nearly half of spike-specific TCRs.

Libraries were prepared by immunoSEQ multiplex PCR; TCRdb keeps only in-frame clonotypes and omits some of them. The sample includes more than 15,000 clones, 80% seen only once; the top ten take 11% to 15%. Details on this clone: Its antigen is unknown.

The receptor was derived from an adult who received the AZD1222 COVID-19 vaccine. The material sequenced was peripheral blood, taken 28 days after the second AZD1222 dose.

As DNA, the CDR3 is TGTGCCAGCAGCCCGAGGACTAGCGGGATATCCTACGAGCAGTACTTC. Amino acids: CASSPRTSGISYEQYF. V gene TRBV7-9 combines with J gene TRBJ2-7; 12 nucleotides match TRBD2. The length of the CDR3 is 16 residues. Germline CDR1 and CDR2: SEHNR and FQNEAQ (reference sequence). V lost 5 bases, J lost 1 base, and 6 bases stayed unmatched.